This TCR beta chain was sequenced in a study of cytomegalovirus exposure and HLA in healthy donors (dated by TCRdb to 2015 to 2018). About the study as a whole: An earlier analysis of some 620 of the donors reported 276 Gb of sequence data and 90 million to 120 million unique TCR beta sequences obtained from roughly 180 million T cells. An early release covering roughly 580 HLA-typed donors comprised about 300 gigabases of sequencing data and 85 million to 100 million unique TCR sequences. Of the roughly 410 genotyped donors, roughly 80% were placed in the genetic ancestry cluster associated with self-reported Caucasian donors. The study was designed to test whether signatures of past pathogen exposure could be identified by cataloging public T cell receptors. Using immunosequencing, the study profiled T cell repertoires from about 610 subjects and related those repertoires to cytomegalovirus serostatus. In addition to the first cohort of approximately 650 subjects, a separate validation cohort of 120 different subjects was used. High-throughput TCR immunosequencing, statistical association of individual TCRs with disease status, and machine learning were combined to predict cytomegalovirus infection status. A later analysis re-examined previously published TCR beta repertoires from just over 650 donors and added high-resolution HLA genotyping to investigate patterns of TCR occurrence. Rather than using new phenotypic data, the later analysis identified candidate immune exposures from TCR beta sequences and from how often those sequences occurred across donors. An earlier analysis of 587 of the donors used high-throughput TCR beta sequencing to judge whether each TCR beta V gene segment behaved as functional or pseudogenic. Alongside the repertoire data, information on donor age, sex, ethnicity and CMV serostatus was compiled. A later genetic analysis took genome-wide SNP genotypes for 398 of the 666 donors and used that subset as a discovery cohort. All discovery cohort repertoires had been generated on a single sequencing platform. HLA typing covered class I and class II loci at four-digit resolution. Typing coverage differed by locus: A, B, C, DRB1 and DQB1 were typed in about 629-640 donors, DQA1 in about 500, DPA1 in approximately 610, and DPB1 in roughly 470. Five DR-DQ haplotypes were handled as single units for association and clustering because linkage in the cohort was strong. Across around 400 genotyped donors of the cohort, an average of about 200,000 unique TCR beta nucleotide sequences per donor were sequenced, and roughly 20% of those sequences were non-productive.

Study-level results and caveats: Assigning TCR associations to individual alleles was difficult when HLA alleles, especially DR and DQ, strongly co-occurred. Compared with equally common non-associated chains, HLA-associated TCR beta chains in a later analysis were more clonally expanded and had lower generation probabilities. In vitro tests confirmed that a few of the cytomegalovirus-associated TCR beta chains recognize cytomegalovirus antigens. In a later analysis, the rate of TCR association differed among HLA loci, with DRB1 alleles having the most associated TCRs and HLA-C alleles having the fewest. Immune exposure information for the cohort was limited to CMV serostatus. Compared with the approximately 670-donor mean, donors in an Asian-associated ancestry cluster had fewer N-insertions in productive TCRs, according to a later genetic analysis. Sequencing depth was assumed to be roughly uniform across donors in the presence/absence analyses, though that assumption may not hold. Only TCR beta chains were sequenced in this cohort, and the absence of alpha or paired-chain data limited detectable features. Most TCR sequences were observed very rarely across donors, whereas some public TCRs were present in many individuals. Because some donors lacked HLA typing at each locus, the association tests relied only on the typed subset. The study listed 164 TCR beta chains as associated with cytomegalovirus. In a later analysis, most CMV-associated TCR beta chains were found to appear HLA-restricted, with HLA associations seemingly driven largely by CMV exposure. Correlated functional status among segregating V segments might reflect linkage disequilibrium, but an unknown experimental factor could not be ruled out. Some IMGT-functional V segments, including TRBV6-2 and TRBV6-3, could not be distinguished by the 87-base-pair reads and were therefore excluded. Because counts were too low, more than 15 rarely observed V segments, including chromosome 9 orphons, were left out of the earlier analysis of some 640 of the donors. A further reported finding was that TCR beta sequences accurately predicted the HLA-A and HLA-B alleles for most subjects in the first cohort. At a false discovery rate of 0.05, a later analysis linked fewer than 20,000 TCR beta sequences to specific HLA alleles. A later genetic analysis associated a missense DCLRE1C variant with V-gene and J-gene trimming of TCR beta chains, and an independent cohort replicated the association. The sequencing pipeline was judged likely to have produced a cluster of highly shared sequence variants as a technical artifact. An earlier analysis of approximately 500 of the donors showed that most TCR beta V segments appeared in productive rearrangements either about 87% or about 30% of the time, which broadly matched IMGT annotations. Several of the top co-occurrence clusters appeared to be linked to parvovirus B19, influenza, CMV and Epstein-Barr virus, according to a later analysis. Cytomegalovirus status was reported to be diagnosed by the classifier with high specificity and sensitivity in both the original and validation cohorts. According to the authors, the approach could potentially be generalized to other disease states and immunological phenotypes.

The library was produced with the immunoSEQ multiplex PCR assay. The multiplex PCR relied on a mix of 60 forward primers for TCR Vbeta segments and 13 reverse primers for TCR Jbeta segments. A multiplex PCR assay on genomic DNA amplified the CDR3 region of rearranged TCR beta genes. The amplified TCR beta libraries were sequenced on the Illumina HiSeq System as 87-base-pair reads. Per the authors' processing: A later analysis counted tens of millions of unique TCR beta chains across the 550 to 700 repertoires, and roughly 9.9 million of these chains were shared by at least two donors. Raw reads were error-corrected and collapsed into unique sequences with a nearest-neighbor algorithm that merged closely related sequences to remove PCR and sequencing errors. Alignment of CDR3 sequences to IMGT reference sequences was used to assign V, D and J gene segments. For a sequence to be retained, at least a six-nucleotide match to both a V gene segment and a J gene segment was required. Rearrangements were called productive when the CDR3 lacked stop codons and stayed in frame with V and J; all others were non-productive. Following IMGT convention, CDR3 was defined as the stretch from the second conserved V-encoded cysteine up to the conserved J-encoded phenylalanine. The earlier analysis of roughly 590 of the donors excluded sequences that lacked an unambiguous match to a single V gene segment. In an earlier analysis of some 590 of the donors, V segments were called functional above 56.7% productive rearrangements and were called segregating when the between-donor standard deviation exceeded 5%. A statistical classification framework was built for diagnosing cytomegalovirus status from the catalog of TCR beta chain sequences. In a later analysis, V and J genes were assigned by comparing TCR nucleotide sequences against IMGT/GENE-DB human TR gene sequences. The TCRdist pipeline was used in a later analysis to assign CDR3 sequences and most-parsimonious VDJ recombination scenarios. In a later analysis, each TCR beta chain was defined by its CDR3 amino acid sequence together with its V-gene family, and reads without a unique V-gene family were excluded. In a later analysis, some 600 highly shared, low-generation-probability nucleotide sequences were removed to address suspected cross-contamination and a sequencing artifact. In a later analysis, a clonal expansion index for each public chain was calculated from normalized within-repertoire ranks of inferred template counts. In a later analysis, generation probabilities were computed with a VDJ recombination model fitted to out-of-frame rearrangements, and the resulting probabilities were checked against IGoR. Hypergeometric tests were used in a later analysis to score TCR-TCR, TCR-HLA and TCR-CMV co-occurrence, with a repertoire-size bias correction applied to the TCR pairs. In a later analysis, false discovery rates were estimated by permuting HLA or CMV assignments 20 times. In a later analysis, co-occurring TCRs were grouped using DBSCAN, and TCRdist sequence similarity was added for clustering within HLA-allele-positive subsets. For co-occurrence clustering, repertoires with fewer than 30,000 or more than 120,000 public chains were excluded, along with a handful of repertoires with anomalous nucleotide sharing. TCRdb re-hosts the immuneACCESS table, in-frame sequences only. Its copies lack some clones; in the studies checked, an unresolved V gene accounts for under half of them, and the cause for the rest is not known. V, J and clone size were drawn from that table, and D and trimming were deduced from the DNA. The sample table lists some 120,000 clones, 50% to 70% of them with a count of one. The ten largest clones take up 8% to 9.5% of the sample.

Concerning this clone: The antigen it recognizes is unknown. No much larger clonotype is one base removed from it; base qualities were not supplied.

The cohort comprised more than 550 healthy bone marrow donors. At the time of sampling, every cohort member was nominally healthy, though immune exposures that went unrecorded were likely present. The donor tested CMV seropositive and was one of the 289 seropositive cohort members. A peripheral blood sample was provided by each donor, and peripheral blood mononuclear cells were used for TCR beta sequencing. Genomic DNA extraction from the blood cell samples was performed with the Qiagen DNeasy Blood Extraction Kit. The germline V gene provides CDR1 MGHDK and CDR2 SYGVNS. The CDR3 numbers 17 residues from cysteine through phenylalanine. Of all the DNA, just the CDR3 is kept, 51 bases in frame from base 1. Germline trimming: 3 bases from V, 4 bases from J; junction bases outside gene matches: 11.

The receptor comes from a woman between 40 and 55 years old in good health and CMV-seropositive. The sample was PBMCs. The chain joins TRBV25-1 to TRBJ2-3, with 9 central nucleotides matching TRBD2. CDR3 region: CASSDTRLAVLADTQYF. The nucleotide sequence is given as TGTGCCAGCAGTGATACCAGACTAGCGGTACTCGCAGATACGCAGTATTTT.